The 30 T cell receptor beta chains presented below share a single source sample, sequenced in a study of cytomegalovirus exposure and HLA in healthy donors. The primer mix had 60 Vbeta and 13 Jbeta primers. Assay: immunoSEQ multiplex PCR; the TCRdb copy retains only in-frame clones and omits some. Among about 140,000 clones listed, 70% to 90% were seen once. Sequences were obtained from PBMCs. The receptors here all came from a man between 50 and 59 years old in good health and CMV-seronegative.

J is TRBJ2-7 and V is TRBV5-6; D is unclear. Between the trimmed V and J ends, which lost 2 bases and 7 bases, there was a span of 7 bases. This CDR3 region has 11 residues. Germline loops: CDR1 SGHDT, CDR2 YYEEEE. The CDR3 region is CASSLFGEQYF. The CDR3 nucleotides read TGTGCCAGCAGCTTATTCGGGGAGCAGTACTTC.

This clone came up once. The genes are TRBV6-1 and TRBJ2-7; the D gene is possibly TRBD2 (6 bases). The germline V gene has CDR1 MNHNS and CDR2 SASEGT. V was clipped by 7 bases and J by 1 base, with 11 bases between them. The length of the CDR3 is 13 residues. The CDR3 region has the DNA TGTGCCAGCACGAGGGACTTGTCCTACGAGCAGTACTTC. Translated: CASTRDLSYEQYF.

The chain joins TRBV5-6 to TRBJ1-2, with TRBD1 as a possible D gene (5 bases). The CDR3 is made up of 15 amino acids. The germline V gene has CDR1 SGHDT and CDR2 YYEEEE. V lost 4 bases, J lost 6 bases, and 19 bases lay in between. Written as DNA, the CDR3 is TGTGCCAGCAGCCACTATAGGGGACTCACGAATGGCTACACCTTC. It translates to CASSHYRGLTNGYTF.

This clone showed up just once. The chain links TRBV7-3 to TRBJ2-1; 9 bases are a match to TRBD2. The germline V gene encodes CDR1 SGHTA and CDR2 FQGTGA. The CDR3 has 16 residues. V dropped 1 base and J dropped 2; count of bases not matched to a gene: 3. DNA of the CDR3: TGTGCCAGCAGCTTAATAGCGGGAGTTGCCTACAATGAGCAGTTCTTC. The encoded protein is CASSLIAGVAYNEQFF.

In nucleotides, the CDR3 is TGTGCCAGCAGCTTCGGCGGCACTGAAGCTTTCTTT. Translating it yields CASSFGGTEAFF. V is TRBV5-6 and J is TRBJ1-1; D unresolved. In germline, CDR1 is SGHDT, CDR2 YYEEEE. The CDR3 spans 12 residues. V dropped 2 bases and J dropped 4 bases, with 6 bases sitting between them.

The chain employs TRBV7-7 and TRBJ2-5, with a weak D call TRBD2 (6 bases). V was pared by 3 bases and J by 4 bases, with 9 bases between. This CDR3 has 13 residues. Germline CDR1 SSHAT, CDR2 FNYEAQ (reference sequence). This chain's CDR3 is CASSLEGPETQYF. CDR3 DNA sequence: TGTGCCAGCAGCTTGGAGGGCCCAGAGACCCAGTACTTC.

The J gene is TRBJ2-5, the V gene TRBV7-9; D perhaps matches TRBD1 (6 bases). Germline CDR1 and CDR2: SEHNR and FQNEAQ (reference sequence). This CDR3 is built from 14 residues. V was trimmed by 2 bases and J by 2 bases, leaving 9 bases between them. The CDR3 protein is CASSLSTGQETQYF. CDR3 in DNA: TGTGCCAGCAGCTTATCTACAGGGCAAGAGACCCAGTACTTC. Full variable domain (rest looked up from reference TRBV7-9 and TRBJ2-5): DTGVSQNPRHKITKRGQNVTFRCDPISEHNRLYWYRQTLGQGPEFLTYFQNEAQLEKSRLLSDRFSAERPKGSFSTLEIQRTEQGDSAMYLCASSLSTGQETQYFGPGTRLLVL.

This chain uses TRBV2 with TRBJ2-1; possibly TRBD1 for D (6 bases). Trimming removed 6 bases at V and 15 bases at J, with 18 bases between. The CDR3 spans 12 residues. In germline, CDR1 is SNHLY, CDR2 FYNNEI. In nucleotides, the CDR3 is TGTGCCAGCAGGGCCCTGGGGACACGAGGGTTCTTC. It yields the protein CASRALGTRGFF.

This clone was observed a single time. The genes are TRBV28 and TRBJ2-5, with a tentative D call TRBD2 (6 bases). The CDR3 loop spans 14 amino acids. V gave up 3 bases and J gave up 7 bases, with 15 bases separating them. The V gene's germline CDR1 is MDHEN and CDR2 SYDVKM. The CDR3 is CASSFSGLQGTQYF. Written as DNA, the CDR3 is TGTGCCAGCAGTTTCTCGGGACTGCAGGGGACCCAGTACTTC.

The chain links TRBV15 to TRBJ1-2; D not resolved. This CDR3 contains 13 residues. In germline, CDR1 is LNHNV, CDR2 YYDKDF (reference sequence). Trimming took 0 bases from V and 4 from J, leaving 6 bases between them. The CDR3 nucleotides read TGTGCCACCAGCAGAGATGACATCTATGGCTACACCTTC. It specifies CATSRDDIYGYTF.

The J gene is TRBJ2-3, the V gene TRBV29-1; 9 bases are shared with TRBD2. There are 13 residues in the CDR3. The germline CDR1 and CDR2 sequences are SQVTM and ANQGSEA. J lost 8 bases, V lost 7 bases, and 10 bases had no gene match. The CDR3 DNA reads as TGCAGCGCCGAGACCGGGACTAGCCTTACGCAGTATTTT. Residues: CSAETGTSLTQYF.

This sequence joins TRBV30 and TRBJ2-3; D possibly corresponds to TRBD2 (6 bases). The CDR3 consists of 15 residues. Germline lookup yields CDR1 GTSNPN and CDR2 SVGIG (reference sequence). The germline V and J ends were trimmed by 2 bases and 2 bases, with 14 bases remaining between them. CDR3 DNA: TGTGCCTGGAGTAGGTTAGCGGCGGACACAGATACGCAGTATTTT. It translates to CAWSRLAADTDTQYF.

This chain joins TRBV30 and TRBJ1-4, with D perhaps TRBD1 (6 bases). Germline V gene sequence: CDR1 GTSNPN, CDR2 SVGIG (reference sequence). The CDR3 runs 14 residues. V lost 7 bases and J 8 bases, leaving 20 bases between the germline ends. Written as DNA, the CDR3 is TGTGCCTTCCTCGACAGGTCGGTGAGAGAAAAACTGTTTTTT. It is translated as CAFLDRSVREKLFF.

The gene calls are TRBV19 and TRBJ2-2; TRBD2 matches 7 bases. The CDR3 is 15 residues long. V dropped 5 bases and J dropped 3; count of bases not matched to a gene: 6. Germline V CDR1 and CDR2: LNHDA, SQIVND (reference sequence). The CDR3 region has the DNA TGTGCCAGTAGTCATGCGGGAGCCTACACCGGGGAGCTGTTTTTT. This encodes CASSHAGAYTGELFF.

The sample holds a few counts of this clone. The chain is built from TRBV2 and TRBJ1-1; the D is unclear. V was clipped by 6 bases and J by 5 bases, with 13 bases between them. This CDR3 comprises 13 residues. CDR1 is SNHLY and CDR2 is FYNNEI in the germline V gene. CDR3 loop: CASRDWAKTEAFF. The CDR3 DNA follows: TGTGCCAGCAGGGACTGGGCGAAGACTGAAGCTTTCTTT.

V is TRBV7-3 and J is TRBJ2-1; 8 bases agree with TRBD2. In germline, CDR1 is SGHTA, CDR2 FQGTGA. V gave up 6 bases and J gave up 5 bases; unmatched junction bases: 6. The CDR3 runs 14 residues. In DNA, the CDR3 is TGTGCCAGCAGTATTCGGGGGGGTCACAATGAGCAGTTCTTC. Protein: CASSIRGGHNEQFF.

V usage is TRBV15 and J usage is TRBJ2-2; maybe TRBD1 (5 bases). V was clipped by 2 bases and J by 2 bases, with 9 bases between them. Per the germline V gene, CDR1 is LNHNV and CDR2 is YYDKDF (reference sequence). CDR3 size: 15 residues. CDR3 residues: CATSRRGTNTGELFF. The DNA of the CDR3 is TGTGCCACCAGCAGAAGGGGAACTAACACCGGGGAGCTGTTTTTT.

The chain couples TRBV6-1 to TRBJ1-2; the D is unclear. CDR3 length: 13 amino acids. The V gene's germline CDR1 is MNHNS and CDR2 SASEGT. V lost 5 bases and J 1 base, leaving 8 bases between the germline ends. The CDR3 protein is CASSIEVNYGYTF. DNA of the CDR3: TGTGCCAGCAGTATAGAGGTTAACTATGGCTACACCTTC.

The chain employs TRBV30 and TRBJ2-1, with TRBD2 matching over 9 bases. The trim removed 0 bases at V and 9 bases at J, leaving 9 bases unmatched. The germline gives CDR1 GTSNPN, CDR2 SVGIG (reference sequence). CDR3 length: 15 residues. The DNA for the CDR3 is TGTGCCTGGAGTGTTGGGCTAGCGGGATACGGTGAGCAGTTCTTC. Its protein product is CAWSVGLAGYGEQFF.

This sequence joins TRBV28 and TRBJ2-7, with 7 bases lining up with TRBD1. The CDR3 has 14 amino acids. With 4 bases clipped from V and 2 bases from J, the junction kept 5 bases outside the gene matches. CDR1 MDHEN and CDR2 SYDVKM come from the germline V gene. CDR3 sequence (DNA): TGTGCCAGCAGTTCGGACAGGCCAACCTACGAGCAGTACTTC. Residues: CASSSDRPTYEQYF.

As DNA, the CDR3 is TGTGCCAGCAGTAGGGGCATTAGTATTATTGGTGCCGATGAGCAGTTCTTC. It translates to CASSRGISIIGADEQFF. The V gene is TRBV27, the J gene TRBJ2-1; a weak D match, TRBD1 (5 bases). V gave up 5 bases and J gave up 8 bases, with 25 bases separating them. The CDR3 covers 17 residues. CDR1 and CDR2 (germline): MNHEY, SMNVEV (reference sequence).

V usage is TRBV4-1 and J usage is TRBJ1-5; D gene unclear. Germline V CDR1 and CDR2: MGHRA, YSYEKL. The CDR3 contains 17 residues. V lost 0 bases to trimming and J lost 2 bases, with 14 bases between them. This chain's CDR3 is CASSQEFAYSGNQPQHF. In DNA, the CDR3 is TGCGCCAGCAGCCAAGAGTTCGCATATTCGGGCAATCAGCCCCAGCATTTT.

The gene calls are TRBV27 and TRBJ1-4; TRBD1 matches at 7 bases. Germline trimming cut 5 bases from V and 2 bases from J; bases unmatched to any gene: 5. The length of the CDR3 is 15 residues. The germline CDR1 and CDR2 sequences are MNHEY and SMNVEV (reference sequence). The CDR3 DNA is TGTGCCAGCAGTCCCCGGGACAGCACTAATGAAAAACTGTTTTTT. It translates to CASSPRDSTNEKLFF.

The CDR3 spells CASSPTEVAEFF. The CDR3, as DNA: TGTGCCAGCTCACCGACAGAAGTTGCTGAGTTCTTC. The rearrangement uses TRBV18 and TRBJ2-1, with D perhaps matching TRBD1 (5 bases). Deletions cut 3 bases from V and 14 bases from J, with 14 bases between. From germline, CDR1 is KGHSH and CDR2 LQKENI. The CDR3 is 12 residues long. Full variable domain (rest looked up from reference TRBV18 and TRBJ2-1): NAGVMQNPRHLVRRRGQEARLRCSPMKGHSHVYWYRQLPEEGLKFMVYLQKENIIDESGMPKERFSAEFPKEGPSILRIQQVVRGDSAAYFCASSPTEVAEFFGPGTRLTVL.

The J gene is TRBJ2-1, the V gene TRBV9, with 7 bases fitting TRBD1. With V trimmed by 0 bases and J by 2 bases, 11 bases remained unmatched. The CDR3 has 18 residues. CDR1 and CDR2 (germline): SGDLS, YYNGEE. CDR3 bases: TGTGCCAGCAGCGTAGCTCTCCCTACGGGACAGCCCTACAATGAGCAGTTCTTC. Translated: CASSVALPTGQPYNEQFF.

This clone was observed once. The chain recombines TRBV28 with TRBJ1-2; D is perhaps TRBD1 (6 bases). The V and J ends lost 6 bases and 8 bases respectively, with 22 bases between them. The CDR3 runs to 15 residues. From germline, CDR1 is MDHEN and CDR2 SYDVKM. CDR3 nucleotides: TGTGCCAGCAGCCCCCCTTTACAGGGAACGGGCGGCTACACCTTC. Its protein product is CASSPPLQGTGGYTF.

The chain carries TRBV19 and TRBJ1-3; 11 nucleotides line up with TRBD1. This CDR3 comprises 19 residues. The germline V gene encodes CDR1 LNHDA and CDR2 SQIVND (reference sequence). J gave up 0 bases and V 6 bases, and 13 bases lay outside the gene matches. This CDR3 reads CASRTRDRGFERSGNTIYF. The CDR3 DNA reads as TGTGCCAGTAGAACCCGGGACAGGGGGTTTGAACGCTCTGGAAACACCATATATTTT.

The V call is TRBV14, the J call TRBJ2-7; possibly TRBD2 for D (6 bases). The CDR3 extends over 13 amino acids. Between the trimmed V and J ends, which lost 4 bases and 4 bases, there was a span of 11 bases. The germline V gene encodes CDR1 SGHDN and CDR2 FVKESK. The CDR3 loop is CASSLTGTYEQYF. Here the CDR3 DNA reads TGTGCCAGCAGCCTCACCGGGACTTACGAGCAGTACTTC.

J is TRBJ2-1 and V is TRBV5-1; D is ambiguous. Trimming removed 0 bases from V and 9 bases from J, with 10 bases in between. Germline CDR1 reads SGHRS; CDR2 reads YFSETQ. The CDR3 length is 13 residues. This CDR3 reads CASSLVRTGEQFF. The CDR3 DNA reads as TGCGCCAGCAGCTTGGTTAGAACCGGTGAGCAGTTCTTC. Using reference TRBV5-1 and TRBJ2-1 for the parts outside the CDR3, the full variable domain is KAGVTQTPRYLIKTRGQQVTLSCSPISGHRSVSWYQQTPGQGLQFLFEYFSETQRNKGNFPGRFSGRQFSNSRSEMNVSTLELGDSALYLCASSLVRTGEQFFGPGTRLTVL.

The V and J genes are TRBV27 and TRBJ1-6; TRBD1 aligns across 7 bases. The CDR3 spans 13 residues. The J segment lost 10 bases and the V segment lost 5 bases, leaving 5 bases of the junction unmatched. In germline, CDR1 is MNHEY, CDR2 SMNVEV (reference sequence). CDR3: CASSRGPESPLHF. As DNA, the CDR3 is TGTGCCAGCAGTAGGGGGCCGGAATCACCCCTCCACTTT.